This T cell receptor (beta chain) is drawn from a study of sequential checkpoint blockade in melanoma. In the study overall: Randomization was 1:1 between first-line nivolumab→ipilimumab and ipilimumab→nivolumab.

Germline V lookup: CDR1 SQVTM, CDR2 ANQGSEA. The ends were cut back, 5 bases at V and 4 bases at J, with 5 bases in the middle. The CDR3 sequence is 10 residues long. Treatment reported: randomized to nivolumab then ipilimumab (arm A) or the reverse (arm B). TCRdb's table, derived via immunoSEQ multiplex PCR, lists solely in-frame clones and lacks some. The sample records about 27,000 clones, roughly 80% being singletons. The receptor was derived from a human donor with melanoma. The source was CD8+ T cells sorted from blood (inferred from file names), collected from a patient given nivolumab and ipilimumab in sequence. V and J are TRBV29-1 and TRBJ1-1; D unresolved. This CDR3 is CSVTGTEAFF. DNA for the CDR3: TGCAGCGTTACGGGCACTGAAGCTTTCTTT. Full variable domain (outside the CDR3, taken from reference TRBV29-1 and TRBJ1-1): SAVISQKPSRDICQRGTSLTIQCQVDSQVTMMFWYRQQPGQSLTLIATANQGSEATYESGFVIDKFPISRPNLTFSTLTVSNMSPEDSSIYLCSVTGTEAFFGQGTRLTVV.